The T cell receptor beta chain under discussion was sequenced for a study of metastatic and nonmetastatic thyroid tumors. Across the study: The comparison covered peripheral blood and tumor or nodule tissue in malignant and benign thyroid patients.

Patients had received no treatment of any kind before thyroid surgery. The CDR3 contains 17 residues. Trimming took off 0 bases at V and 2 bases at J, with 15 bases between the two ends. Germline V lookup: CDR1 MNHEY, CDR2 SVGAGI. In the original analysis: The distant-metastasis classifier for papillary thyroid cancer was built from CDR3 differences across clinicopathological groups. TCRdb reanalyzed the PCR reads with MiXCR. TCRdb's processing, not the authors' own work, is the source of the V and J calls. The table includes about 22,000 clones, roughly 18% detected once. This clone was found many times. Its antigen is still unknown. General study findings and limits: Significantly greater TCR beta diversity was reportedly found in malignant thyroid tumors than in benign nodules (in blood and tumor).

Specimen: adjacent normal tissue. This chain joins TRBV6-5 and TRBJ2-3; D remains unclear. The sequence was collected from a male donor with papillary thyroid cancer or a benign thyroid nodule (not recorded which). Some clones in this sample may be carry-over from other donors' samples. Here the CDR3 reads CASSYSRSNRLTDTQYF. CDR3 nucleotides: TGTGCCAGCAGTTACTCGAGAAGTAATAGACTCACAGATACGCAGTATTTT.